This T cell receptor beta chain was sequenced for a study of T cell responses to AZD1222 COVID-19 vaccine. TCRdb's table, derived via immunoSEQ multiplex PCR, lists solely in-frame clones and lacks some. The sample includes 98,000 or so clones, over 75% seen only once; the top ten take approximately 9%. Germline V lookup: CDR1 MNHEY, CDR2 SVGAGI. V was clipped by 7 bases and J by 8 bases, with 12 bases between them. The CDR3 has 12 residues. V is TRBV6-5 and J is TRBJ1-5, with D perhaps TRBD1 (6 bases). This TCR derives from an adult in good health. The sequencing used peripheral blood, collected on day 0 of AZD1222 vaccination. CDR3 protein: CASNGQNEPQHF. Written as DNA, the CDR3 is TGTGCCAGCAATGGACAGAACGAGCCCCAGCATTTT.